The 8 T cell receptor beta chains presented below share a single source sample, sequenced in a study of blood T cell repertoires in COVID-19 (dated by TCRdb to 2019 to 2021). Preparation of the library involved the immunoSEQ multiplex PCR assay. TCRdb holds this immuneACCESS table with in-frame rearrangements only. Some clones are missing; in checked studies, unresolved V genes explain under half, and the rest has no known cause. The table for this sample lists some 370,000 clones; about 89% of them were counted only once. The ten largest clones add up to under 11% of the sample. Sequencing input: peripheral blood. The receptors here all came from a woman in her 30s with COVID-19, enrolled during active disease.

The chain carries TRBV18 and TRBJ2-5; TRBD2 matches at 8 bases. CDR1 KGHSH and CDR2 LQKENI come from the germline V gene. V lost 2 bases and J lost 1; bases outside the gene matches: 6. The CDR3 spans 16 residues. The CDR3 nucleotides read TGTGCCAGCTCACCAATGGGCGGGAGGCGCCAAGAGACCCAGTACTTC. It codes for CASSPMGGRRQETQYF.

The chain combines TRBV18 with TRBJ2-1, with D possibly TRBD2 on 6 matching bases. The CDR3 consists of 14 residues. CDR1 and CDR2 (germline): KGHSH, LQKENI. V was cut by 6 bases and J by 3 bases, with 12 bases left in between. The chain's CDR3 is CASSGEVVYNEQFF. CDR3 DNA sequence: TGTGCCAGCTCGGGGGAGGTCGTCTACAATGAGCAGTTCTTC.

The DNA of the CDR3 is TGTGCCAGCTCTCCCGGACTGAGCTCTGGAAACACCATATATTTT. Its protein product is CASSPGLSSGNTIYF. The rearrangement joins TRBV18 to TRBJ1-3, with D unclear. The CDR3 runs to 15 residues. V lost 6 bases and J 0 bases, leaving 12 bases between the germline ends. The germline gives CDR1 KGHSH, CDR2 LQKENI.

The genes are TRBV10-3 and TRBJ2-2, with a possible D match to TRBD2 (5 bases). The V and J ends lost 0 bases and 4 bases respectively, with 18 bases between them. Germline-derived CDR1 and CDR2 are ENHRY and SYGVKD. The CDR3 is made up of 18 amino acids. CDR3 protein: CAISESNNPSGGTGELFF. The CDR3 nucleotides are TGTGCCATCAGTGAGTCGAATAACCCCAGCGGAGGCACCGGGGAGCTGTTTTTT.

This chain uses TRBV5-6 with TRBJ1-1; tentatively, D is TRBD1 (5 bases). Germline V lookup: CDR1 SGHDT, CDR2 YYEEEE. This CDR3 contains 14 residues. V lost 4 bases and J lost 2, with 12 bases in between. CDR3 sequence reads: CASSHRGRNTEAFF. The CDR3 DNA reads TGTGCCAGCAGCCATCGGGGGAGAAACACTGAAGCTTTCTTT.

This CDR3 reads CASHPPGGRAYNEQFF. CDR3 nucleotides: TGTGCCAGCCATCCACCCGGCGGGCGCGCCTACAATGAGCAGTTCTTC. The chain has TRBV28 and TRBJ2-1, with D possibly being TRBD2 (5 bases). This CDR3 is 16 amino acids long. Per the germline V gene, CDR1 is MDHEN and CDR2 is SYDVKM. V was shortened by 8 bases and J by 2 bases, with 19 bases between the two germline ends.

The gene calls are TRBV29-1 and TRBJ2-7, with TRBD1 matching over 7 bases. The CDR3 spans 11 residues. With V trimmed by 5 bases and J by 2 bases, 0 bases remained unmatched. The germline CDR1 and CDR2 sequences are SQVTM and ANQGSEA. The CDR3 protein is CSVQGAYEQYF. The DNA of the CDR3 is TGCAGCGTTCAGGGGGCCTACGAGCAGTACTTC.

The J gene is TRBJ2-1, the V gene TRBV2; 14 nucleotides align to TRBD2. Unmatched junction bases numbered 5, after V lost 4 bases and J lost 12 bases. CDR3 size: 14 residues. The germline gives CDR1 SNHLY, CDR2 FYNNEI. CDR3 region: CASSGLAGGAPQFF. In DNA, the CDR3 is TGTGCCAGCAGTGGACTAGCGGGAGGGGCGCCGCAGTTCTTC. The entire variable domain, with the rest obtained from reference TRBV2 and TRBJ2-1, is as follows: EPEVTQTPSHQVTQMGQEVILRCVPISNHLYFYWYRQILGQKVEFLVSFYNNEISEKSEIFDDQFSVERPDGSNFTLKIRSTKLEDSAMYFCASSGLAGGAPQFFGPGTRLTVL.